The present TCR beta chain was sequenced within a study of radiotherapy plus CTLA-4 blockade in lung cancer (dated by TCRdb to 2017 to 2018). In terms of the full investigation: Objective responses were observed in 15% to 20% of enrolled patients, and disease control was achieved in around 30%.

The research as a whole found: After treatment with radiotherapy and ipilimumab, TCR clones that originated in tumors expanded in peripheral blood. Increased serum interferon-beta after radiation, together with early dynamic changes in blood T cell clones, were reported to be the strongest predictors of response.

Its CDR3 holds 13 amino acids, cysteine through phenylalanine. Left in the record is the CDR3 DNA by itself, 39 bases read in frame from the first base. Germline trimming amounts to 3 bases on V and 10 bases on J, with 7 as the count of junction bases outside the gene matches. CDR1 SGDLS and CDR2 YYNGEE were looked up in the germline V gene. Libraries came from the immunoSEQ multiplex PCR assay. In TCRdb, the immuneACCESS table is reduced to in-frame sequences with V and J assigned. These tables do not hold every clone; where another copy was compared, an unresolved V gene accounts for under half, and the others remain unexplained. The sample table shows about 45,000 clones, and 73% are seen once. Clones ranked in the top ten supply 3% to 4% of the sample. This clone was detected only a few times. Its antigen is unknown. The sample holds no much larger clone one base away, and base qualities are not on file.

The study evaluated CTLA-4 blockade (ipilimumab) given together with focal radiation therapy in patients who had chemo-refractory metastatic non-small-cell lung cancer. The specimen was peripheral blood, collected from a patient treated with radiotherapy plus ipilimumab. The rearranged chain carries TRBV9 and TRBJ1-2; the junction holds 9 bases that match TRBD1. The sequence derives from a human donor with non-small cell lung cancer who had a complete response to radiotherapy plus ipilimumab. The CDR3 has the sequence CASSGGTGTDYTF. The sequenced DNA is TGTGCCAGCAGCGGAGGGACAGGGACAGACTACACCTTC.